One and the same sample provided the 15 T cell receptor beta chains below, sequenced in a study of shared clonotypes between healthy human individuals. Assay: immunoSEQ multiplex PCR; the TCRdb copy retains only in-frame clones and omits some. The sample has roughly 2,300,000 clones, approximately 90% seen once; the top ten hold around 0.4%. The sequencing input was naive CD4+ T cells from PBMCs. Subset indicated: CD45RA+ positively selected. These receptors were taken from a man between 18 and 35 years old in good health. Some clones in this sample may be carry-over from other donors' samples.

In DNA, the CDR3 is TGTGCCACCAGCCAGATGAGGCGCGGGACAGGGGGTGAAAAACTGTTTTTT. Translated: CATSQMRRGTGGEKLFF. V is TRBV15 and J is TRBJ1-4; 11 bases map to TRBD1. The CDR3 extends over 17 amino acids. Germline V gene sequence: CDR1 LNHNV, CDR2 YYDKDF (reference sequence). Trimming removed 5 bases from V and 7 bases from J; junction bases left unmatched: 12.

V and J are TRBV28 and TRBJ2-7; unclear D gene. Germline-derived CDR1 and CDR2 are MDHEN and SYDVKM. This CDR3 comprises 11 residues. Trimming stripped 4 bases from V and 6 bases from J, with 7 bases between. The DNA for the CDR3 is TGTGCCAGCAGTTCGGCAATCGAGCAGTACTTC. Translation gives CASSSAIEQYF.

V usage is TRBV6-5 and J usage is TRBJ2-3, with 9 bases aligning to TRBD2. CDR3 size: 13 residues. V shed 3 bases and J 10 bases; nucleotides not matched to a gene: 5. CDR1 is MNHEY and CDR2 is SVGAGI in the germline V gene. The CDR3 DNA is TGTGCCAGCAGTTATGCTAGCGGGACGTCGCAGTATTTT. Protein product: CASSYASGTSQYF.

The chain couples TRBV5-1 to TRBJ2-3; 8 nucleotides agree with TRBD2. The germline CDR1 and CDR2 sequences are SGHRS and YFSETQ. V lost 5 bases and J lost 4; bases outside the gene matches: 6. CDR3 size: 14 residues. The CDR3 is CASSAGGSADTQYF. In DNA form, the CDR3 reads TGCGCCAGCAGTGCGGGGGGCAGCGCAGATACGCAGTATTTT. The variable domain in full, with the rest retrieved from reference TRBV5-1 and TRBJ2-3, is KAGVTQTPRYLIKTRGQQVTLSCSPISGHRSVSWYQQTPGQGLQFLFEYFSETQRNKGNFPGRFSGRQFSNSRSEMNVSTLELGDSALYLCASSAGGSADTQYFGPGTRLTVL.

V is TRBV11-2 and J is TRBJ1-2, with D possibly being TRBD1 (6 bases). This CDR3 region has 14 residues. Looked up from germline, CDR1 is SGHAT and CDR2 is FQNNGV. The ends were cut back, 5 bases at V and 1 base at J, with 11 bases in the middle. Here the CDR3 DNA reads TGTGCCAGCAGCATTAAGGGGGGTAACTATGGCTACACCTTC. Translated: CASSIKGGNYGYTF.

The chain joins TRBV2 to TRBJ1-5; D remains unclear. The V end was cut by 8 bases, the J end by 2 bases, with 10 bases between. CDR1 and CDR2 (germline): SNHLY, FYNNEI. The CDR3 extends over 13 amino acids. The CDR3 DNA reads as TGTGCCAGCCAAACGGCGGGCAATCAGCCCCAGCATTTT. Amino acids: CASQTAGNQPQHF.

The rearrangement links TRBV11-2 to TRBJ2-2; D gene uncertain. The CDR3 sequence is 12 residues long. The V and J ends lost 1 base and 8 bases respectively, with 5 bases between them. Germline V gene data show CDR1 as SGHAT and CDR2 as FQNNGV. DNA of the CDR3: TGTGCCAGCAGCTTAGGTCGGGGGGAGCTGTTTTTT. Its translation is CASSLGRGELFF.

The chain links TRBV9 to TRBJ2-5, with D hard to call. CDR3 length: 13 residues. Germline CDR1 reads SGDLS; CDR2 reads YYNGEE. V lost 5 bases and J lost 4, with 12 bases in between. The CDR3 sequence: CASSLLGRETQYF. CDR3 nucleotides: TGTGCCAGCAGTCTTCTTGGGCGAGAGACCCAGTACTTC. Looking up the rest from reference TRBV9 and TRBJ2-5 gives the full variable domain: DSGVTQTPKHLITATGQRVTLRCSPRSGDLSVYWYQQSLDQGLQFLIQYYNGEERAKGNILERFSAQQFPDLHSELNLSSLELGDSALYFCASSLLGRETQYFGPGTRLLVL.

The chain has TRBV4-2 and TRBJ2-3; 8 positions agree with TRBD2. Germline V gene sequence: CDR1 LGHNA, CDR2 YNFKEQ. J lost 4 bases, V lost 0 bases, and 9 bases had no gene match. This CDR3 spans 17 amino acids. The CDR3 sequence is CASSQDRSGTRSDTQYF. The CDR3 DNA reads as TGTGCCAGCAGCCAAGATCGTTCGGGGACTAGGTCAGATACGCAGTATTTT.

Remarks on this clone: Other DNA variants within this sample encode the same CDR3. The chain combines TRBV10-3 with TRBJ1-2, with D uncertain. Germline V gene lookup returns CDR1 ENHRY and CDR2 SYGVKD. The germline V and J ends were trimmed by 0 bases and 8 bases, with 4 bases remaining between them. CDR3 length: 11 residues. Here the CDR3 DNA reads TGTGCCATCAGTGAGTCGGGGGGCTACACCTTC. Translation: CAISESGGYTF.

The rearrangement uses TRBV10-2 and TRBJ2-5; tentative D call: TRBD2 (5 bases). V was cut by 6 bases and J by 0 bases, with 5 bases left in between. CDR3 length equals 12 residues. Germline V gene lookup returns CDR1 WSHSY and CDR2 SAAADI. The CDR3: CASSGDQETQYF. The DNA of the CDR3 is TGCGCCAGCAGCGGGGACCAAGAGACCCAGTACTTC.

The genes are TRBV5-1 and TRBJ2-3; 8 positions match TRBD2. Germline V gene lookup returns CDR1 SGHRS and CDR2 YFSETQ. The V and J ends lost 4 bases and 8 bases, in that order; junction bases with no gene match: 15. The CDR3 is 16 amino acids. The CDR3 DNA is TGCGCCAGCAGCACTCGGACTAGCCAATCCATAAGTACGCAGTATTTT. As protein: CASSTRTSQSISTQYF.

The chain couples TRBV23-1 to TRBJ2-7; TRBD1 matches at 7 bases. TRBV23-1 is treated as an ORF (open reading frame) with a function not yet certain. The CDR3 is 21 amino acids. V was pared by 0 bases and J by 0 bases, with 20 bases of the junction left unmatched. The CDR3 nucleotides are TGCGCCAGCAGTCAATCTGAGGTTAAGGGAGAGAGGGGGCGAATCTCCTACGAGCAGTACTTC. Amino acids: CASSQSEVKGERGRISYEQYF.

The V call is TRBV28, the J call TRBJ1-1, with 9 bases that match TRBD1. This CDR3 has 17 residues. Unmatched junction bases numbered 14, after V lost 6 bases and J lost 3 bases. Germline-derived CDR1 and CDR2 are MDHEN and SYDVKM. In nucleotides, the CDR3 is TGTGCCAGCAGCCCTACCGGGACAGGGTTTTGGGACACTGAAGCTTTCTTT. Protein sequence: CASSPTGTGFWDTEAFF.

The chain links TRBV7-2 to TRBJ1-2; 9 nucleotides align to TRBD1. V gave up 3 bases and J gave up 7 bases; unmatched junction bases: 3. Per the germline V gene, CDR1 is SGHTA and CDR2 is FQGNSA. The CDR3 runs to 13 residues. The DNA of the CDR3 is TGTGCCAGCAGCTTCCGACAGGGGGGTGGCTACACCTTC. It translates to CASSFRQGGGYTF.